This T cell receptor (beta chain) appears in the sequencing data of a study of PD-L1 blockade in urothelial cancer. Study context: The median T cell count in blood samples was some 140,000.

The CDR3 runs 13 residues. V gave up 3 bases and J gave up 5 bases; unmatched junction bases: 4. Germline loops: CDR1 SGHDT, CDR2 YYEEEE. Measured with immunoSEQ multiplex PCR; TCRdb has only the in-frame clones, and not every one. The sample holds 70,000 to 90,000 clones, roughly 82% seen once. V and J are TRBV5-6 and TRBJ1-1, with TRBD1 identical over 7 bases. The receptor was derived from a man aged 65-85 years with urothelial cancer. This sample comprised PBMCs, obtained around atezolizumab (anti-PD-L1) treatment. CDR3 DNA: TGTGCCAGCAGCTCACAGGGGAGGACTGAAGCTTTCTTT. This codes for CASSSQGRTEAFF.